This T cell receptor beta chain was obtained from a study of blood T cell repertoires in COVID-19. Background on the study: Acute-phase and convalescent COVID-19 samples originated in the United States, Italy and Spain.

Methods used by the authors: Reference gene primer amplification in the assay estimated nucleated cell counts. Libraries were prepared by immunoSEQ multiplex PCR; TCRdb keeps only in-frame clonotypes and omits some of them. V and J calls and clone size are given by that table; D and trimming were obtained from the DNA. The sample yields over 65,000 clones, 75% to 95% seen once. The receptor was derived from a human donor in a cohort sampled during active COVID-19. The sequencing input was peripheral blood.

The CDR3 region is CASSTGWDTEAFF. The CDR3 nucleotides are TGTGCCAGCAGTACAGGGTGGGACACTGAAGCTTTCTTT. The gene calls are TRBV6-5 and TRBJ1-1; TRBD1 might be the D (6 bases). This CDR3 has 13 residues. Germline V CDR1 and CDR2: MNHEY, SVGAGI. Trimming pared 5 bases from V and 3 bases from J, leaving 10 bases between.